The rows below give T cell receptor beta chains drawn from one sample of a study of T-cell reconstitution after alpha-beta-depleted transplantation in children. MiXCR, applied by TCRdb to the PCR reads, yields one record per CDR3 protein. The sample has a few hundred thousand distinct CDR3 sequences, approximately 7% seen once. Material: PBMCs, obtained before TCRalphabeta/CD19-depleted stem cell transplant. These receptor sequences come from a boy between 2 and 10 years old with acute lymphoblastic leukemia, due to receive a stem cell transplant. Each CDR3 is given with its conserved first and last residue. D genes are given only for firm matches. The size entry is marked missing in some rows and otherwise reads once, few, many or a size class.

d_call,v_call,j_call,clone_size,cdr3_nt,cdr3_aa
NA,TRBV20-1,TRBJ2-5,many,TGCAGTGCTAGAGATCCTAGCCCCTTAACTGCAGTGCAAGAGACCCAGTACTTC,CSARDPSPLTAVQETQYF
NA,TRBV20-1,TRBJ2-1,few,TGCAGTGCTAGAGATTGGCGGTCCATCTACAATGAGCAGTTCTTC,CSARDWRSIYNEQFF
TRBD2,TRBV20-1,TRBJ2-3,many,TGCAGTGCTAGCGCGGGAGGAAATCCAGATACGCAGTATTTT,CSASAGGNPDTQYF
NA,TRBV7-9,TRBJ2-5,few,TGTGCCAGCAGCCCAACCGCCGGGGGACAAGAGACCCAGTACTTC,CASSPTAGGQETQYF
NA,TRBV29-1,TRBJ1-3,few,TGCAGCGTTGCCAGGGGTGGAAACACCATATATTTT,CSVARGGNTIYF
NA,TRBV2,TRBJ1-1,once,TGTGCTAGTACGGGAGGCACTGAAGCTTTCTTT,CASTGGTEAFF
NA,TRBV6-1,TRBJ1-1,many,TGTGCCAGCACCGTAGGGGTGAACACTGAAGCTTTCTTT,CASTVGVNTEAFF
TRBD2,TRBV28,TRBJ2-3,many,TGTGCCAGCAGTTTAGGACTAGCGGGGGTGACAGATACGCAGTATTTT,CASSLGLAGVTDTQYF
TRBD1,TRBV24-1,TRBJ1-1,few,TGTGCCACCAGTGAAGCAGGGGGGAACACTGAAGCTTTCTTT,CATSEAGGNTEAFF
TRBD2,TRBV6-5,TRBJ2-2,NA,TGTGCCAGCAGTTACGGCGGGGGGAGCGGGGAGCTGTTTTTT,CASSYGGGSGELFF
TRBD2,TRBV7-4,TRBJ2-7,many,TGTGCCAGTCCCCCCGCGACTAGCGGACTTCAAGGCGAGCAGTACTTC,CASPPATSGLQGEQYF
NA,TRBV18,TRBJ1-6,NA,TGTGCCAGCTCTCCAACAGGGATCCCCCAAAATTCACCCCTCCACTTT,CASSPTGIPQNSPLHF
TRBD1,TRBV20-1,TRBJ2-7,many,TGCAGTGCTCCTGGGTTTGGGACAGTTAACTACGAGCAGTACTTC,CSAPGFGTVNYEQYF
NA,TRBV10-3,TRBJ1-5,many,TGTGCCATCAGTGAGTCGAGTTTTGATCAGCCCCAGCATTTT,CAISESSFDQPQHF
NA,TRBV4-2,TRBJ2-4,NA,TGTGCCAGCAGCCCCCTCTCTCCCACCCCCTCTGAAGGGGGGGCCGGGGGTTGGTACATTCAGTACTTC,CASSPLSPTPSEGGAGGWYIQYF
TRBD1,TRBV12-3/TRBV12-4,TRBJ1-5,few,TGTGCCAGCAGCGGACAGGGGGAAGATAGCAATCAGCCCCAGCATTTT,CASSGQGEDSNQPQHF
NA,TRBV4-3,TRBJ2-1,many,TGCGCCAGCAGCCAAGCGGGTCTTCACAATGAGCAGTTCTTC,CASSQAGLHNEQFF
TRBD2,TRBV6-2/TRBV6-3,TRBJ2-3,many,TGTGCCAGCACCAGACGGGAGGTTACAGATACGCAGTATTTT,CASTRREVTDTQYF
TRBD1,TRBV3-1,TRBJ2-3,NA,TGTGCCAGCAGCCGAGGACAGGGATACTCCACAGATACGCAGTATTTT,CASSRGQGYSTDTQYF
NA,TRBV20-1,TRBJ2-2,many,TGCAGTGCTAGAGAACCCACCGGGGAGCTGTTTTTT,CSAREPTGELFF
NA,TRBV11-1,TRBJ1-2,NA,TGTGCCAGCAGCACCCAAGGGGCCCTCTTGGAGGATGGCTACACCTTC,CASSTQGALLEDGYTF
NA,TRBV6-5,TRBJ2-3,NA,TGTGCCAGCATGGCCACAGATACGCAGTATTTT,CASMATDTQYF
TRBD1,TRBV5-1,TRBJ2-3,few,TGCGCCAGCAGCACCCGGGACAGAAGCACAGATACGCAGTATTTT,CASSTRDRSTDTQYF
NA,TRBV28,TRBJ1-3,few,TGTGCCAGCAGTTTGTCCGTTGGAAACACCATATATTTT,CASSLSVGNTIYF
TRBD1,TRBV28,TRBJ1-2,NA,TGTGCCAGCACCGTGGGGACAGCTCGTAACTATGGCTACACCTTC,CASTVGTARNYGYTF
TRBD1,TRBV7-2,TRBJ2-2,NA,TGTGCCAGCAGCACCGGACAGGGAACCGGGGAGCTGTTTTTT,CASSTGQGTGELFF
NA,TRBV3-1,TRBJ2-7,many,TGTGCCAGCAGCCAAACAGTTACGGTCTCCTACGAGCAGTACTTC,CASSQTVTVSYEQYF
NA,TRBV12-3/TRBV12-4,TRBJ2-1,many,TGTGCCAGCAGTTTTACCAGGCTTGATGAGCAGTTCTTC,CASSFTRLDEQFF
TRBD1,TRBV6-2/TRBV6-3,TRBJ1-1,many,TGTGCCGGGAGGACAGGGAAGAACACTGAAGCTTTCTTT,CAGRTGKNTEAFF
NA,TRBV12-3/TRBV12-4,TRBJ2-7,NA,TGTGCCAGCAGTTCAAAAGGGGGACACGCGAGGGCCTACGAGCAGTACTTC,CASSSKGGHARAYEQYF
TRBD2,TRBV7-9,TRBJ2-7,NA,TGTGCCAGCAGCTATACTAGCGGAAACTCCTACGAGCAGTACTTC,CASSYTSGNSYEQYF
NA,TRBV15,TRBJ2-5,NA,TGTGCCACCAGCAGAGCGGGAGCGCACGTTCAAGAGACCCAGTACTTC,CATSRAGAHVQETQYF
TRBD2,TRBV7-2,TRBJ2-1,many,TGTGCCAGCAGCCCAAGAGGACTAGCGGGGGGGTACAATGAGCAGTTCTTC,CASSPRGLAGGYNEQFF
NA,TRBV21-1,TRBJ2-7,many,TGTGCCAGATTACTCCGGGACCGACTCTACGAGCAGTACTTC,CARLLRDRLYEQYF
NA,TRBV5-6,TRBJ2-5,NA,TGTGCCAGCAGCAGCCAAAACAGGGTAATAAGGGAGACCCAGTACTTC,CASSSQNRVIRETQYF
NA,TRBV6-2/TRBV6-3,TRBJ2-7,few,TGTGCCAGCGAACACACCGCGGGAAACTCCTACGAGCAGTACTTC,CASEHTAGNSYEQYF
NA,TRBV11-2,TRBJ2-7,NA,TGTGCCAGCAGCTACTCATCGGACGGCTACGAGCAGTACTTC,CASSYSSDGYEQYF
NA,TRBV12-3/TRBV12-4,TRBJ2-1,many,TGTGCCAGCAGCCCTAGACTGGATCAGCAGTTCTTC,CASSPRLDQQFF
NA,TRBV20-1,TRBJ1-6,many,TGCAGTGCTAGAGACGCCCGGGACTCCTATAATTCACCCCTCCACTTT,CSARDARDSYNSPLHF
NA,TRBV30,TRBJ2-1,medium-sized,TGTGCCTGGGACTCAGGCGGTAGCTCCTACAATGAGCAGTTCTTC,CAWDSGGSSYNEQFF
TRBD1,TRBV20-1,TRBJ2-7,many,TGCAGTGCTAGCCCTCCGGGACAGGGCAGCGGCGAGCAGTACTTC,CSASPPGQGSGEQYF
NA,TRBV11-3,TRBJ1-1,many,TGTGCCAGCAGCCAACGGGTGAACACTGAAGCTTTCTTT,CASSQRVNTEAFF
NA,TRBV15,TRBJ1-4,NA,TGTGCCACCAGCAGAGATGTGATTCAGGGCGGTAATGAAAAACTGTTTTTT,CATSRDVIQGGNEKLFF
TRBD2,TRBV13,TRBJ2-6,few,TGTGCCAGCATCTACCTGACTAGCGGGGGGGCGAGTTGGAAATCTGGGGCCAACGTCCTGACTTTC,CASIYLTSGGASWKSGANVLTF
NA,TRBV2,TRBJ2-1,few,TGTGCCAGCAGTGTATATGGGGGCGAGCAGTTCTTC,CASSVYGGEQFF
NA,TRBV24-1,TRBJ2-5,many,TGTGCCACCAGTGACTTCGGAGGAGATTACCAAGAGACCCAGTACTTC,CATSDFGGDYQETQYF
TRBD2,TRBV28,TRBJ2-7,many,TGTGCCACCCGAGTCGGACTAGCTGGATACGAGCAGTACTTC,CATRVGLAGYEQYF
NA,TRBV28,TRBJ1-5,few,TGTGCCAGCAGAAGACGGGGCTTTGATCAGCCCCAGCATTTT,CASRRRGFDQPQHF
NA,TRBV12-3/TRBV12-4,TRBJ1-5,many,TGTGCCAGCATTTTTGGGGCAGGGACCCGGCCCCAGCATTTT,CASIFGAGTRPQHF
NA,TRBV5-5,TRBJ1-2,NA,TGTGCCAGCAGCTTAGGTTGGAGTAACTATGGCTACACCTTC,CASSLGWSNYGYTF
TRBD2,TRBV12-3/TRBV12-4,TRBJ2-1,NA,TGTGCCAGCAGTCGACTAGCGGGAGGTGGCCTCAATGAGCAGTTCTTC,CASSRLAGGGLNEQFF
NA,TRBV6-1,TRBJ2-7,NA,TGTGCCAGCAGTGACACGGGACTTTCGTCCTACGAGCAGTACTTC,CASSDTGLSSYEQYF
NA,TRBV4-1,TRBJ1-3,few,TGCGCCAGCAGCCAAGAGCAGTCTGGAAACACCATATATTTT,CASSQEQSGNTIYF
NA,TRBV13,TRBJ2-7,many,TGTGCCAGCAGCCAAGGAGACAACGAGCAGTACTTC,CASSQGDNEQYF